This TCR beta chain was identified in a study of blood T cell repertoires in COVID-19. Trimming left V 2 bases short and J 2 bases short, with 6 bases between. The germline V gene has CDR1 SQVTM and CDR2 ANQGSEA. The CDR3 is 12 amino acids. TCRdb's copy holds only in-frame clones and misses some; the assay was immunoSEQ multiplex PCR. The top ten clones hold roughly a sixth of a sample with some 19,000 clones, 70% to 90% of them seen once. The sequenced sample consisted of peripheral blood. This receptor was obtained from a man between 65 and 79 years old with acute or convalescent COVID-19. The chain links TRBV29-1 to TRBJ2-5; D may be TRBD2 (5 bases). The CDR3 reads CSVEQRQETQYF. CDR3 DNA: TGCAGCGTTGAACAGCGGCAAGAGACCCAGTACTTC. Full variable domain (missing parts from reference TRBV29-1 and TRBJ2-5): SAVISQKPSRDICQRGTSLTIQCQVDSQVTMMFWYRQQPGQSLTLIATANQGSEATYESGFVIDKFPISRPNLTFSTLTVSNMSPEDSSIYLCSVEQRQETQYFGPGTRLLVL.